Given below is one T cell receptor beta chain in context. The specificity of this receptor is unknown. Base qualities are not at hand, and no much larger clone is one base apart. The library was made by the immunoSEQ multiplex PCR assay. A mixture of 60 forward primers for TCR Vbeta segments and 13 reverse primers for TCR Jbeta segments was used in the multiplex PCR. The CDR3 region of rearranged TCR beta genes was amplified from genomic DNA by a multiplex PCR assay. The Illumina HiSeq System was used to sequence the amplified TCR beta libraries as 87-base-pair reads. In the paper's pipeline: In a later analysis, tens of millions of unique TCR beta chains were counted across the roughly 700 repertoires, and approximately 9.9 million of these chains were shared by at least two donors. Raw reads were error-corrected and collapsed into unique sequences with a nearest-neighbor algorithm that merged closely related sequences to remove PCR and sequencing errors. Alignment of CDR3 sequences to IMGT reference sequences was used to assign V, D and J gene segments. Each retained sequence needed at least a six-nucleotide match to both a V gene segment and a J gene segment. A rearrangement counted as productive if the CDR3 had no stop codons and remained in frame with V and J, and every other rearrangement counted as non-productive. Following IMGT convention, CDR3 was defined as the stretch from the second conserved V-encoded cysteine up to the conserved J-encoded phenylalanine. The earlier analysis of approximately 590 of the donors excluded any sequence lacking an unambiguous match to a single V gene segment. An earlier analysis of some 610 of the donors called V segments functional above 56.7% productive rearrangements and segregating when the between-donor standard deviation exceeded 5%. A statistical classification framework was developed to diagnose cytomegalovirus status using the catalog of TCR beta chain sequences. In a later analysis, TCR nucleotide sequences were compared against IMGT/GENE-DB human TR gene sequences so that V and J genes could be assigned. A later analysis assigned CDR3 sequences and most-parsimonious VDJ recombination scenarios with the TCRdist pipeline. A later analysis defined each TCR beta chain by its CDR3 amino acid sequence plus V-gene family, and excluded reads lacking a unique V-gene family. A later analysis removed 592 highly shared, low-generation-probability nucleotide sequences to deal with suspected cross-contamination and a sequencing artifact. In a later analysis, a clonal expansion index for each public chain was calculated from normalized within-repertoire ranks of inferred template counts. In a later analysis, generation probabilities were computed with a VDJ recombination model fitted to out-of-frame rearrangements, and the resulting probabilities were checked against IGoR. In a later analysis, hypergeometric tests were used to score TCR-TCR, TCR-HLA and TCR-CMV co-occurrence, with a repertoire-size bias correction applied to TCR pairs. In a later analysis, false discovery rates were estimated by permuting HLA or CMV assignments 20 times. In a later analysis, co-occurring TCRs were grouped with DBSCAN, and TCRdist sequence similarity was added when clustering was performed within HLA-allele-positive subsets. For co-occurrence clustering, repertoires with fewer than 30,000 or more than 120,000 public chains were excluded, along with four to six repertoires with anomalous nucleotide sharing. As stored in TCRdb, this immuneACCESS dataset retains in-frame rearrangements with V and J assigned. A fraction of the clones does not appear; measured against another copy, unresolved V genes explain less than half of the discrepancy, and the remainder lacks a known reason. Clone size and the V and J calls come from that table; the DNA yielded D and trimming. This sample lists around 180,000 clones; 80% were detected once. Approximately 1% of the sample lies in the top ten.

This sample is part of a study of cytomegalovirus exposure and HLA in healthy donors (dated by TCRdb to 2015 to 2018). Regarding the complete study: An earlier analysis of some 500 of the donors reported 250 to 300 Gb of sequence data and more than 90 million unique TCR beta sequences from 150 million to 200 million T cells. About 280 gigabases of sequencing data and about 92 million unique TCR sequences made up an early release that covered 500 to 700 HLA-typed donors. An earlier analysis of approximately 580 of the donors used high-throughput TCR beta sequencing to judge whether each TCR beta V gene segment behaved as functional or pseudogenic. Every repertoire in the discovery cohort had been generated on one and the same sequencing platform. To predict cytomegalovirus infection status, the study combined high-throughput TCR immunosequencing, statistical association of individual TCRs with disease status, and machine learning. The T cell repertoires of 666 subjects were profiled by immunosequencing and related to cytomegalovirus serostatus. In a later analysis, previously published TCR beta repertoires from 666 donors were re-analyzed and high-resolution HLA genotyping was added so that TCR occurrence patterns could be studied. In the later analysis, no new phenotypic data were used to find candidate immune exposures; instead, reliance was placed on TCR beta sequences and their occurrence across donors. Along with the roughly 610-subject first cohort, a separate validation cohort of around 120 different subjects was used. HLA typing covered class I and class II loci at four-digit resolution. The aim of the study was to test whether cataloging public T cell receptors could identify signatures of past pathogen exposure. On average, over 200,000 unique TCR beta nucleotide sequences were sequenced per donor among a few hundred genotyped donors of the cohort, with approximately 18% of those sequences being non-productive. The genetic ancestry cluster associated with self-reported Caucasian donors included about four fifths of the approximately 430 genotyped donors. The number of donors typed differed by locus, with about 629-630 for A, B, C, DRB1 and DQB1, more than 500 for DQA1, under 610 for DPA1, and 472 for DPB1. Four to six DR-DQ haplotypes were handled as single units for association and clustering, since linkage in the cohort was strong. A later genetic analysis used genome-wide SNP genotypes for about three fifths of the roughly 700 donors, treating that subset as a discovery cohort. Alongside the repertoire data, information on donor age, sex, ethnicity and CMV serostatus was compiled. The paper as a whole reports these results and caveats: A later analysis found that TCR association rates varied across HLA loci, with DRB1 alleles showing the most associated TCRs and HLA-C alleles the fewest. In a later analysis, several top co-occurrence clusters were reported to appear linked to parvovirus B19, influenza, CMV and Epstein-Barr virus. A further reported finding was that TCR beta sequences accurately predicted the HLA-A and HLA-B alleles for most subjects in the first cohort. A few of the identified cytomegalovirus-associated TCR beta chains were confirmed in vitro to be specific for cytomegalovirus antigens. Assigning TCR associations to individual alleles was difficult when HLA alleles, especially DR and DQ, strongly co-occurred. According to a later genetic analysis, donors in an Asian-associated ancestry cluster had fewer N-insertions in productive TCRs than the approximately 670-donor mean. The authors suggested that the approach could potentially be extended to other disease states and immunological phenotypes. Broadly in line with IMGT annotations, most TCR beta V segments showed up in productive rearrangements about 90% or about 30% of the time in an earlier analysis of 587 of the donors. Correlated functional status among segregating V segments might reflect linkage disequilibrium, but an unknown experimental factor could not be ruled out. The sequencing pipeline was judged likely to have produced a cluster of highly shared sequence variants as a technical artifact. Roughly uniform sequencing depth across donors was assumed in presence/absence analyses, although this assumption may not hold. In a later genetic analysis, a missense DCLRE1C variant was associated with V-gene and J-gene trimming of TCR beta chains, and the association was replicated in an independent cohort. A later analysis found that most CMV-associated TCR beta chains appeared HLA-restricted, with HLA associations seemingly driven largely by CMV exposure. In a later analysis, HLA-associated TCR beta chains showed more clonal expansion and lower generation probabilities than non-associated chains that were equally common. In the study, approximately 160 TCR beta chains were listed as associated with cytomegalovirus. Because counts were too low, about 15 rarely observed V segments, including chromosome 9 orphons, were left out of the earlier analysis of roughly 600 of the donors. The classifier was reported to diagnose cytomegalovirus status with high specificity and sensitivity in both the original cohort and the validation cohort. In a later analysis, 16,951 TCR beta sequences were associated with specific HLA alleles at a false discovery rate of 0.05. CMV serostatus was the only immune exposure information available for the cohort. While some public TCRs were present in many individuals, most TCR sequences turned up only very rarely across donors. The 87-base-pair reads could not distinguish some IMGT-functional V segments, including TRBV6-2 and TRBV6-3, so those segments were excluded. The cohort was sequenced for TCR beta chains only, and without alpha or paired-chain data the features that could be detected were limited. Because some donors lacked HLA typing at each locus, the association tests relied only on the typed subset.

CDR1 SGHTA and CDR2 FQGNSA were looked up in the germline V gene. The CDR3, from cysteine to phenylalanine, totals 15 residues. The kept DNA is CDR3 alone, 45 bases in frame from the first base. At the junction V is shortened by 5 bases and J by 2 bases, with 13 bases in between. The cohort was made up of 500 to 800 healthy bone marrow donors. Cohort members were all nominally healthy when sampled, although unrecorded immune exposures were likely present. The donor was CMV seronegative and was included in the group of 352 seronegative cohort members. A peripheral blood sample was provided by each donor, and peripheral blood mononuclear cells were used for TCR beta sequencing. Genomic DNA was extracted from the blood cell samples with the Qiagen DNeasy Blood Extraction Kit.

The sequence was collected from a middle-aged woman in good health and CMV-seronegative. This receptor chain uses TRBV7-2 and TRBJ1-5, with an unclear D gene assignment. The source material was PBMCs. The nucleotides are TGTGCCAGCAGCGGCGCCCTAGGCGGCAATCAGCCCCAGCATTTT. It codes for CASSGALGGNQPQHF.